This entry concerns a single T cell receptor (beta chain). This sample was taken from a study of human CD8 memory T cell subsets. Per germline, CDR1 KGHDR and CDR2 SFDVKD. The CDR3 is made up of 11 amino acids. The TCR beta sequencing libraries came from UMI-labeled 5' RACE. No DNA is given; TCRdb re-called the 5' RACE reads and lists each CDR3 protein once. The sample includes 17,000 or so distinct CDR3 sequences. Negative magnetic selection enriched total CD8+ T cells. The source material was CD8+ stem-like memory T cells (TSCM and TCM) sorted from PBMCs. The subset is: stem-like memory CD8 T cells (TSTEM), CCR7+ PD-1- TIGIT-. The TCR sequence derives from a human donor in good health. The chain employs TRBV24-1 and TRBJ1-1; the D gene TCRdb calls, TRBD1, cannot be checked with no DNA. The CDR3 here is CATIGKGRAFF.